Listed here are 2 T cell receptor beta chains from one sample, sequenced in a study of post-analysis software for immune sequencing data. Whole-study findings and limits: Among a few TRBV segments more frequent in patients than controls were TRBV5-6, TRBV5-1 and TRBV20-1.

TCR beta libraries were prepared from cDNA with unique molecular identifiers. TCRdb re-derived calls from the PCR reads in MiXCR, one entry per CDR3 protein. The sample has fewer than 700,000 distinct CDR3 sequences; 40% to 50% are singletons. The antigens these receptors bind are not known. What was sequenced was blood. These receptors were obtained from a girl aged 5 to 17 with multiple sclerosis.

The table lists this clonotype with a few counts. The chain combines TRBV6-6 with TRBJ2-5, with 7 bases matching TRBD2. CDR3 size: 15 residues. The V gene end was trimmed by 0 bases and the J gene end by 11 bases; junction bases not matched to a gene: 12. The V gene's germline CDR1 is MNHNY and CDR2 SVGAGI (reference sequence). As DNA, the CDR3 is TGTGCCAGCAGTTACTCTTTTGCGGGAGAAAGAGGGCAGTACTTC. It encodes CASSYSFAGERGQYF.

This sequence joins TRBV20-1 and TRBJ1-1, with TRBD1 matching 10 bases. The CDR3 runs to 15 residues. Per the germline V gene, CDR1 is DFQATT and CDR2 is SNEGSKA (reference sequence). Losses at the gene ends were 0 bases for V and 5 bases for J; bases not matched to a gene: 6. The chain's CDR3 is CSARDFGTGATEAFF. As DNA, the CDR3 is TGCAGTGCTAGAGATTTCGGGACAGGGGCTACTGAAGCTTTCTTT.